This T cell receptor (beta chain) was captured by sequencing in a study of CD8 T cells in Susac syndrome. This clonotype showed up just once. About 0.45 to 1 ug RNA was reverse transcribed with random hexamers. TCRdb fed the immunoSEQ multiplex PCR reads into MiXCR, producing one record per CDR3 protein. In the table there are 150,000 to 200,000 distinct CDR3 sequences, around 96% of which are singletons. V shed 2 bases and J shed 8 bases, with 9 bases lying between them. Per the germline V gene, CDR1 is KGHSH and CDR2 is LQKENI. The CDR3 runs to 12 residues. The source material was CD4+ T cells from PBMCs. The chain recombines TRBV18 with TRBJ1-2; unclear D gene. This TCR was recovered from a human donor with Susac syndrome. The CDR3 protein is CASSPGQAGYTF. Here the CDR3 DNA reads TGTGCCAGCTCACCAGGGCAGGCCGGCTACACCTTC. Supplemented by reference TRBV18 and TRBJ1-2, the full variable domain reads NAGVMQNPRHLVRRRGQEARLRCSPMKGHSHVYWYRQLPEEGLKFMVYLQKENIIDESGMPKERFSAEFPKEGPSILRIQQVVRGDSAAYFCASSPGQAGYTFGSGTRLTVV.